This is a list of T cell receptor beta chains from one sample in a study of blood T cell repertoires in COVID-19. Method: immunoSEQ multiplex PCR; TCRdb's copy keeps in-frame clones and lacks some. This repertoire shows around 100,000 clones, approximately 84% found once; its top ten account for 20% to 30%. The sequenced sample was peripheral blood. These receptors were collected from a man in his 60s with acute or convalescent COVID-19. Both conserved end residues are part of each CDR3. D genes are given only for firm matches. Only part of the rows carry a size: once, few, many, or a class if the clone is expanded.

CDR3: CASSDRGSSGNTIYF; DNA: TGCGCCAGCAGTGATCGCGGCTCCTCTGGAAACACCATATATTTT; size: few; J: TRBJ1-3; V: TRBV10-1; D: .
CDR3: CASSLGGRAYGYTF; DNA: TGTGCCAGCAGCTTGGGGGGGCGAGCGTATGGCTACACCTTC; size: .; J: TRBJ1-2; V: TRBV5-5; D: .
CDR3: CASSLGLLGQGNSEQFF; DNA: TGCGCCAGCAGCTTGGGTCTTCTCGGGCAGGGGAATTCCGAGCAGTTCTTC; size: .; J: TRBJ2-1; V: TRBV5-1; D: .
CDR3: CASSLGLAGPDTQYF; DNA: TGTGCCAGCAGCTTAGGCCTAGCGGGCCCGGATACGCAGTATTTT; size: .; J: TRBJ2-3; V: TRBV7-6; D: TRBD2
CDR3: CASSLSGQGYGYTF; DNA: TGTGCCAGCAGTTTATCGGGACAGGGCTATGGCTACACCTTC; size: few; J: TRBJ1-2; V: TRBV27; D: TRBD1
CDR3: CASSYSFPSNIQYF; DNA: TGTGCCAGCAGTTACTCTTTCCCGTCAAACATTCAGTACTTC; size: .; J: TRBJ2-4; V: TRBV6-5; D: .
CDR3: CASSLNLQVKAFF; DNA: TGTGCCAGCAGCTTAAATTTACAGGTGAAAGCTTTCTTT; size: .; J: TRBJ1-1; V: TRBV11-2; D: .
CDR3: CASSQRGSYEQYF; DNA: TGCGCCAGCAGCCAACGCGGATCCTACGAGCAGTACTTC; size: .; J: TRBJ2-7; V: TRBV4-1; D: .
CDR3: CASSYSWSAETQYF; DNA: TGTGCCAGCAGTTACTCGTGGAGTGCGGAGACCCAGTACTTC; size: .; J: TRBJ2-5; V: TRBV6-6; D: .
CDR3: CASSLNSQETQYF; DNA: TGTGCCAGCAGCCTTAACAGTCAAGAGACCCAGTACTTC; size: .; J: TRBJ2-5; V: TRBV4-2; D: .
CDR3: CASSQDYGTAYEQYF; DNA: TGTGCCAGCAGCCAAGATTACGGGACAGCCTACGAGCAGTACTTC; size: .; J: TRBJ2-7; V: TRBV3-1/TRBV3-2; D: TRBD1
CDR3: CASRRWGGTNTEAFF; DNA: TGTGCCAGCAGAAGATGGGGCGGAACGAACACTGAAGCTTTCTTT; size: once; J: TRBJ1-1; V: TRBV5-6; D: .
CDR3: CATSAGNYGYTF; DNA: TGTGCCACCAGTGCGGGTAACTATGGCTACACCTTC; size: .; J: TRBJ1-2; V: TRBV24-1; D: .
CDR3: CASSFLQGTSTDTQYF; DNA: TGTGCCAGCAGCTTTCTTCAGGGGACCAGCACAGATACGCAGTATTTT; size: .; J: TRBJ2-3; V: TRBV11-2; D: .
CDR3: CASTPTARPVIPLHF; DNA: TGTGCCAGCACCCCGACAGCCCGGCCGGTTATTCCCCTCCACTTT; size: few; J: TRBJ1-6; V: TRBV6-6; D: .
CDR3: CASSPSGQFPEAFF; DNA: TGTGCCAGCTCACCTTCGGGACAGTTCCCTGAAGCTTTCTTT; size: .; J: TRBJ1-1; V: TRBV18; D: TRBD1
CDR3: CASRMGGQGGEKLFF; DNA: TGTGCCAGCAGGATGGGGGGACAGGGAGGTGAAAAACTGTTTTTT; size: once; J: TRBJ1-4; V: TRBV6-5; D: TRBD1
CDR3: CASSTRRDQNTGELFF; DNA: TGTGCCAGCAGCACTAGGAGGGACCAGAACACCGGGGAGCTGTTTTTT; size: .; J: TRBJ2-2; V: TRBV9; D: .
CDR3: CSVEAGLGSGTQYF; DNA: TGCAGCGTTGAGGCGGGTCTAGGTTCGGGTACGCAGTATTTT; size: .; J: TRBJ2-3; V: TRBV29-1; D: .
CDR3: CASSLTGGQETQYF; DNA: TGTGCCAGCAGCTTGACAGGGGGTCAAGAGACCCAGTACTTC; size: .; J: TRBJ2-5; V: TRBV7-2; D: TRBD1
CDR3: CATSETGELFF; DNA: TGTGCCACCAGCGAGACCGGGGAGCTGTTTTTT; size: .; J: TRBJ2-2; V: TRBV24-1; D: .
CDR3: CASSVAGTYAEDYEQYF; DNA: TGTGCCAGCAGCGTAGCTGGGACTTACGCGGAGGACTACGAGCAGTACTTC; size: .; J: TRBJ2-7; V: TRBV9; D: .
CDR3: CASSLTSGPYNEQFF; DNA: TGTGCCAGCAGTCTCACTAGTGGACCCTACAATGAGCAGTTCTTC; size: .; J: TRBJ2-1; V: TRBV5-8; D: .
CDR3: CASSVRVTGVNEQFF; DNA: TGTGCCAGTAGTGTCAGGGTTACGGGCGTCAATGAGCAGTTCTTC; size: once; J: TRBJ2-1; V: TRBV19; D: .
CDR3: CASRLEATDTQYF; DNA: TGTGCCAGCAGGCTGGAGGCCACAGATACGCAGTATTTT; size: once; J: TRBJ2-3; V: TRBV6-5; D: .
CDR3: CASSLGAGVAFF; DNA: TGTGCCAGCAGCTTGGGGGCAGGGGTAGCTTTCTTT; size: once; J: TRBJ1-1; V: TRBV5-6; D: .
CDR3: CASSLQGANTEAFF; DNA: TGCGCCAGCAGCTTACAGGGCGCGAACACTGAAGCTTTCTTT; size: few; J: TRBJ1-1; V: TRBV5-1; D: .
CDR3: CSVATAGGLEQFF; DNA: TGCAGCGTTGCCACAGCGGGAGGCCTCGAGCAGTTCTTC; size: .; J: TRBJ2-1; V: TRBV29-1; D: TRBD2
CDR3: CASSVDPGVSGELFF; DNA: TGTGCCAGCAGCGTAGATCCGGGGGTGAGCGGGGAGCTGTTTTTT; size: .; J: TRBJ2-2; V: TRBV9; D: .
CDR3: CATSDKEGASGNTIYF; DNA: TGTGCCACCAGTGATAAAGAGGGGGCCTCTGGAAACACCATATATTTT; size: .; J: TRBJ1-3; V: TRBV24-1; D: TRBD1
CDR3: CASSQPGVYGYTF; DNA: TGCGCCAGCAGCCAACCGGGGGTCTATGGCTACACCTTC; size: .; J: TRBJ1-2; V: TRBV4-1; D: .
CDR3: CASSESGQGLANEQFF; DNA: TGCGCCAGCAGTGAGTCCGGTCAAGGGCTAGCCAATGAGCAGTTCTTC; size: .; J: TRBJ2-1; V: TRBV10-1; D: .
CDR3: CASSIGTGGPAFF; DNA: TGTGCCAGTAGTATCGGGACAGGGGGCCCGGCTTTCTTT; size: .; J: TRBJ1-1; V: TRBV19; D: TRBD1
CDR3: CASSSPSVRSDTQYF; DNA: TGTGCCAGCAGCTCACCAAGCGTGCGTTCAGATACGCAGTATTTT; size: .; J: TRBJ2-3; V: TRBV7-9; D: .
CDR3: CASSLGDRVNYGYTF; DNA: TGTGCCAGCAGCCTAGGGGACAGGGTAAACTATGGCTACACCTTC; size: few; J: TRBJ1-2; V: TRBV3-1/TRBV3-2; D: TRBD1
CDR3: CASSQYTEQFF; DNA: TGCGCCAGCAGCCAATACACTGAGCAGTTCTTC; size: .; J: TRBJ2-1; V: TRBV4-1; D: .
CDR3: CATSRQGQPQHF; DNA: TGTGCCACCTCGAGACAGGGACAGCCCCAGCATTTT; size: few; J: TRBJ1-5; V: TRBV2; D: TRBD1
CDR3: CASSLGTGGVEVTEAFF; DNA: TGCGCCAGCAGCTTGGGAACAGGGGGCGTTGAGGTGACTGAAGCTTTCTTT; size: .; J: TRBJ1-1; V: TRBV5-1; D: TRBD1
CDR3: CASSRVDTGYEQYF; DNA: TGCGCCAGCAGCAGGGTAGACACAGGTTACGAGCAGTACTTC; size: .; J: TRBJ2-7; V: TRBV5-1; D: .
CDR3: CASSPPGQERANVLTF; DNA: TGTGCCAGCAGCCCCCCCGGACAGGAGAGAGCCAACGTCCTGACTTTC; size: .; J: TRBJ2-6; V: TRBV5-4; D: TRBD1
CDR3: CASSLTSGRAEEQFF; DNA: TGTGCCAGCAGCCTCACTAGCGGGAGGGCAGAAGAGCAGTTCTTC; size: .; J: TRBJ2-1; V: TRBV7-8; D: TRBD2
CDR3: CASSSAGYNEQFF; DNA: TGTGCCAGCTCATCCGCCGGGTACAATGAGCAGTTCTTC; size: .; J: TRBJ2-1; V: TRBV18; D: .
CDR3: CSASGTSGRADTQYF; DNA: TGCAGTGCTAGTGGGACTAGCGGGAGGGCAGATACGCAGTATTTT; size: .; J: TRBJ2-3; V: TRBV20-1; D: TRBD2
CDR3: CASSARQSNEKLFF; DNA: TGTGCCAGCTCAGCCCGACAGTCTAATGAAAAACTGTTTTTT; size: .; J: TRBJ1-4; V: TRBV18; D: .
CDR3: CASSELFRRVAYNEQFF; DNA: TGCGCCAGCAGTGAGTTGTTCCGCAGGGTCGCCTACAATGAGCAGTTCTTC; size: once; J: TRBJ2-1; V: TRBV10-2; D: .
CDR3: CASRGREPETQYF; DNA: TGTGCCAGTAGGGGCCGGGAACCGGAGACCCAGTACTTC; size: .; J: TRBJ2-5; V: TRBV19; D: .
CDR3: CASSSPTVAETQYF; DNA: TGTGCCAGCAGCTCCCCGACAGTGGCAGAGACCCAGTACTTC; size: .; J: TRBJ2-5; V: TRBV5-5; D: .
CDR3: CASSPLGQGINEKLFF; DNA: TGTGCCAGCAGCCCCCTCGGACAGGGGATAAATGAAAAACTGTTTTTT; size: .; J: TRBJ1-4; V: TRBV6-2/TRBV6-3; D: TRBD1
CDR3: CASSFPDRGQETQYF; DNA: TGTGCCAGCAGCTTCCCGGACAGGGGGCAAGAGACCCAGTACTTC; size: .; J: TRBJ2-5; V: TRBV11-1; D: TRBD1
CDR3: CASTYTAVSYNEQFF; DNA: TGTGCCAGTACTTATACTGCCGTCTCCTACAATGAGCAGTTCTTC; size: .; J: TRBJ2-1; V: TRBV19; D: .
CDR3: CASSYSTAGGSQETQYF; DNA: TGTGCCAGCAGTTACTCGACGGCAGGGGGCTCGCAAGAGACCCAGTACTTC; size: .; J: TRBJ2-5; V: TRBV6-2/TRBV6-3; D: TRBD1
CDR3: CASSPVGGRETQYF; DNA: TGTGCCAGCAGCCCCGTTGGTGGCAGAGAGACCCAGTACTTC; size: .; J: TRBJ2-5; V: TRBV9; D: .